Listed below are T cell receptor beta chains from one sample, sequenced in a study of Ad26.COV2.S vaccination and SARS-CoV-2 variants. The protocol was immunoSEQ multiplex PCR, while the TCRdb copy is restricted to in-frame clones and leaves out a portion. The repertoire has fewer than 800,000 clones, roughly 90% of them found once; the top ten carry about 1.5%. The sample consisted of peripheral blood, taken in a trial of Ad26.COV2.S vaccine versus placebo. These receptors all come from a person aged 18-60 years who received the Ad26.COV2.S COVID-19 vaccine or a placebo. CDR3s include the opening cysteine and the closing phenylalanine or tryptophan. The order of the fields is V gene, CDR3 length, clone size, J gene, D gene, CDR3 DNA, CDR3 protein. D genes are given only for firm matches. Rows give clone size only sometimes, using once, few, many, or a class for an expanded clone.

TRBV2	14	-	TRBJ1-4	-	TGTGCCAGCACCACAACAGGGTATTTGGAAAAACTGTTTTTT	CASTTTGYLEKLFF
TRBV18	16	few	TRBJ1-4	TRBD1	TGTGCCAGCTCACTAACGGGACAGGGGGCAGATGAAAAACTGTTTTTT	CASSLTGQGADEKLFF
TRBV7-9	15	once	TRBJ1-5	TRBD1	TGTGCCAGCAGCTTCGGACAGGGAGGCAATCAGCCCCAGCATTTT	CASSFGQGGNQPQHF
TRBV30	12	-	TRBJ1-1	-	TGTGCCTGGAGTGTGTCTCAGGTTGAAGCTTTCTTT	CAWSVSQVEAFF
TRBV29-1	11	-	TRBJ1-1	-	TGCAGCGCCGGGTTTAACACTGAAGCTTTCTTT	CSAGFNTEAFF
TRBV6-2/TRBV6-3	12	-	TRBJ2-2	-	TGTGCCAGCAGTCCCTGGACCGGGGAGCTGTTTTTT	CASSPWTGELFF
TRBV6-5	15	few	TRBJ1-3	-	TGTGCCAGCAGTTACTCGATCCTCTCTGGAAACACCATATATTTT	CASSYSILSGNTIYF
TRBV6-1	14	-	TRBJ2-7	-	TGTGCCAGCAGTGAGAAAGGGTTCAGCTACGAGCAGTACTTC	CASSEKGFSYEQYF
TRBV9	11	-	TRBJ2-1	-	TGTGCCAGCGGGAGAGGGTATGAGCAGTTCTTC	CASGRGYEQFF
TRBV27	15	-	TRBJ1-1	-	TGTGCCAGCAGTTTATTGGGAAAAGGGGACACTGAAGCTTTCTTT	CASSLLGKGDTEAFF
TRBV19	12	once	TRBJ2-1	TRBD2	TGTGCCAGTAGTATAGCGGGAGGTGAGCAGTTCTTC	CASSIAGGEQFF
TRBV12-3/TRBV12-4	13	-	TRBJ1-1	-	TGTGCCAGCAGTATTCAGACAGATACTGAAGCTTTCTTT	CASSIQTDTEAFF
TRBV27	13	-	TRBJ1-2	-	TGTGCCAGCAGAGGTAGGACATACTATGGCTACACCTTC	CASRGRTYYGYTF
TRBV18	17	-	TRBJ1-3	-	TGTGCCAGCTCACCAAAGGACGGCGCCTTCTCTGGAAACACCATATATTTT	CASSPKDGAFSGNTIYF
TRBV11-2	13	-	TRBJ2-5	-	TGTGCCAGCAGCTCTACGGGACGTGAGACCCAGTACTTC	CASSSTGRETQYF
TRBV23-1	12	-	TRBJ2-1	-	TGCGCCAGCAGGCCCCTAGTAGTTGAGCAGTTCTTC	CASRPLVVEQFF
TRBV5-1	17	-	TRBJ2-2	-	TGCGCCAGCAGCTTGGCCGGGACGACCTTGAACACCGGGGAGCTGTTTTTT	CASSLAGTTLNTGELFF
TRBV5-1	16	-	TRBJ2-7	TRBD1	TGCGCCAGCAGCTTGGCCGGGACAGGGTACCCCTACGAGCAGTACTTC	CASSLAGTGYPYEQYF
TRBV7-2	17	few	TRBJ2-2	TRBD2	TGTGCCAGCAGCTTACAGAATAGCGGGAGTCGTGCCGGGGAGCTGTTTTTT	CASSLQNSGSRAGELFF
TRBV6-5	14	-	TRBJ2-1	TRBD2	TGTGCCAGCACCTCTAGCGGGGGTTACAATGAGCAGTTCTTC	CASTSSGGYNEQFF
TRBV5-1	16	-	TRBJ2-3	TRBD2	TGCGCCAGCTATAGTCTAGCGGGGTCTAGCACAGATACGCAGTATTTT	CASYSLAGSSTDTQYF
TRBV6-1	16	-	TRBJ1-1	-	TGTGCCAGCAGTGAGGCAGGGGATTTTCCCAACACTGAAGCTTTCTTT	CASSEAGDFPNTEAFF
TRBV19	13	-	TRBJ2-1	-	TGTGCCACCTCTGACTATCAGACCAATGAGCAGTTCTTC	CATSDYQTNEQFF
TRBV5-1	15	-	TRBJ2-3	-	TGCGCCAGCAGCTTGGAAGGGAGCCATACAGATACGCAGTATTTT	CASSLEGSHTDTQYF
TRBV7-9	13	-	TRBJ2-2	-	TGTGCCAGCAGCCTAGGTGGCACCGGGGAGCTGTTTTTT	CASSLGGTGELFF
TRBV3-1/TRBV3-2	12	-	TRBJ2-7	-	TGTGCCAGCCGGGCAGAGGGGTCAAAGCAGTACTTC	CASRAEGSKQYF
TRBV7-2	14	-	TRBJ2-1	-	TGTGCCAGCAGCTTAGCCGGGGGAAGTCCCCTACAGTTCTTC	CASSLAGGSPLQFF
TRBV10-2	14	-	TRBJ1-4	-	TGCGCCAGCAGCCTCCAGGGACCTAATGAAAAACTGTTTTTT	CASSLQGPNEKLFF
TRBV15	14	-	TRBJ2-7	-	TGTGCCACCAGCCCTCGGACGGATTCCTACGAGCAGTACTTC	CATSPRTDSYEQYF
TRBV29-1	13	once	TRBJ2-2	TRBD1	TGCAGTATGGGGACAGGGGGCACCGGGGAGCTGTTTTTT	CSMGTGGTGELFF
TRBV5-4	14	few	TRBJ1-1	-	TGTGCCAGCAGCTCACAACTTCCGAACACTGAAGCTTTCTTT	CASSSQLPNTEAFF
TRBV27	15	-	TRBJ2-3	-	TGTGCCAGCAGTTTTCACAGGGGGGGGACAGATACGCAGTATTTT	CASSFHRGGTDTQYF
TRBV3-1/TRBV3-2	14	-	TRBJ2-7	TRBD1	TGTGCCAGCAGCCCAAGGACAGGGGGCTACGAGCAGTACTTC	CASSPRTGGYEQYF
TRBV5-4	15	once	TRBJ2-3	-	TGTGCCAGCAGCTTCCCGGGTGAGGGCACAGATACGCAGTATTTT	CASSFPGEGTDTQYF
TRBV7-2	12	-	TRBJ2-5	-	TGTGCCAGCAGCGCAGGATTGGAGACCCAGTACTTC	CASSAGLETQYF
TRBV6-1	13	-	TRBJ2-5	-	TGTGCCAGCAGTGACGGGACATTGGAGACCCAGTACTTC	CASSDGTLETQYF
TRBV9	13	-	TRBJ2-3	-	TGTGCCAGCAGCGTGGTAGTGACGGATACGCAGTATTTT	CASSVVVTDTQYF
TRBV4-1	17	-	TRBJ1-5	-	TGCGCCAGCAGCCAAGAAAGGGGTCGGGGTAGCAATCAGCCCCAGCATTTT	CASSQERGRGSNQPQHF
TRBV30	15	-	TRBJ2-3	TRBD2	TGTGCCTGGAGTGTAACCGGGGGGGTCACAGATACGCAGTATTTT	CAWSVTGGVTDTQYF
TRBV19	13	-	TRBJ2-1	-	TGTGCCAGTAGTACTCGCGGGTACAATGAGCAGTTCTTC	CASSTRGYNEQFF
TRBV4-2	13	-	TRBJ2-5	-	TGTGCCAGCAGCCCCTCAGGGGGGGAGACCCAGTACTTC	CASSPSGGETQYF
TRBV3-1/TRBV3-2	15	-	TRBJ2-7	TRBD1	TGTGCCAGCAGCCAACATGGACAGGGAAAGGGCGAGCAGTACTTC	CASSQHGQGKGEQYF
TRBV4-1	15	once	TRBJ2-1	-	TGCGCCAGCAGCCAAGGCCCTGGGTCCTACAATGAGCAGTTCTTC	CASSQGPGSYNEQFF
TRBV25-1	15	-	TRBJ1-4	-	TGTGCCAGCAGTGAATATTTGCGACAACCTGAAAAACTGTTTTTT	CASSEYLRQPEKLFF